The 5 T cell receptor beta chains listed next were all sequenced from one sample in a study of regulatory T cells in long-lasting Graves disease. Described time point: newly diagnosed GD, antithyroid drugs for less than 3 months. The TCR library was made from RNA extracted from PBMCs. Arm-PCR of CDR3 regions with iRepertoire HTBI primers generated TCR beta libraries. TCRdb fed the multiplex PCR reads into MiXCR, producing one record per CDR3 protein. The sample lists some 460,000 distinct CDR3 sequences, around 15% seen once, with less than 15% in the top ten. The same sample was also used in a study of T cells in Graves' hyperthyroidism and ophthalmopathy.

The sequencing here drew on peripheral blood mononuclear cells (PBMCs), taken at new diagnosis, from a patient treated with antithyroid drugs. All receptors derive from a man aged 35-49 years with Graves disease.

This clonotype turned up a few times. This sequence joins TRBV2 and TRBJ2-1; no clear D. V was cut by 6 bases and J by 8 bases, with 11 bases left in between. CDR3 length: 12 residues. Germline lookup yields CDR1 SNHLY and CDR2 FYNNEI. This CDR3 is CASSGSHDEQFF. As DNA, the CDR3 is TGTGCCAGCAGCGGAAGCCACGATGAGCAGTTCTTC. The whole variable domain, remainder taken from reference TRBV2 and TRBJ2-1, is EPEVTQTPSHQVTQMGQEVILRCVPISNHLYFYWYRQILGQKVEFLVSFYNNEISEKSEIFDDQFSVERPDGSNFTLKIRSTKLEDSAMYFCASSGSHDEQFFGPGTRLTVL.

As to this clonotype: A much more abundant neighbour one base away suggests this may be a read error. CDR3 in amino acids: CASSLLFSGWKEQYF. The CDR3 DNA reads as TGTGCCAGCAGTTTATTGTTTAGCGGGTGGAAGGAGCAGTACTTC. The V call is TRBV28, the J call TRBJ2-7, with 7 nucleotides matching TRBD2. V shed 1 base, J shed 7 bases, and the junction held 10 bases outside the gene matches. The CDR3 covers 15 residues. Germline V gene data show CDR1 as MDHEN and CDR2 as SYDVKM.

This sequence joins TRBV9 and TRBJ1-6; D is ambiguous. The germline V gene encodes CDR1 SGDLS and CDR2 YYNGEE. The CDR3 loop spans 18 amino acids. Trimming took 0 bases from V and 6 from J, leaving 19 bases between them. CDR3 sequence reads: CASSVGLAGRQFNSPLHF. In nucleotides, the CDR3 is TGTGCCAGCAGCGTAGGACTGGCGGGCAGGCAATTTAATTCACCCCTCCACTTT.

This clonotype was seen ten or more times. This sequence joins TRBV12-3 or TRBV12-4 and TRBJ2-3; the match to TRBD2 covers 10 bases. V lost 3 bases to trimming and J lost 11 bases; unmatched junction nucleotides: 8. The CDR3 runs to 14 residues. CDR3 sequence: CASSLNSGRGGQYF. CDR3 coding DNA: TGTGCCAGCAGTTTGAACAGCGGGAGGGGAGGGCAGTATTTT.

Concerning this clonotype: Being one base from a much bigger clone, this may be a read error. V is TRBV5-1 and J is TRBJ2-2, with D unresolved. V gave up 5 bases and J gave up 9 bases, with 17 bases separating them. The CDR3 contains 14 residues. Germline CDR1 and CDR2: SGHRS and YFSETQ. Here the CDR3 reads CASRRALTPRELFF. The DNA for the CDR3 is TGCGCCAGCAGACGGGCCTTAACACCCAGGGAGCTGTTTTTT. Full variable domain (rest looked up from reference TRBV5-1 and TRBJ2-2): KAGVTQTPRYLIKTRGQQVTLSCSPISGHRSVSWYQQTPGQGLQFLFEYFSETQRNKGNFPGRFSGRQFSNSRSEMNVSTLELGDSALYLCASRRALTPRELFFGEGSRLTVL.